The text below deals with one T cell receptor (beta chain). Its antigen is unidentified. This record comes from a study of identical twins. One entry per CDR3 protein results from TCRdb running MiXCR on the 5' RACE reads. The sample lists hundreds of thousands of distinct CDR3 sequences; approximately 9% were seen once. The CDR3 covers 13 residues. The J segment lost 3 bases and the V segment lost 4 bases, leaving 6 bases of the junction unmatched. Germline-derived CDR1 and CDR2 are SQVTM and ANQGSEA. Findings of the study overall: It was out-of-frame TCR alpha sharing in monozygotic twins that models underestimated. Cord blood beta clonotypes that were abundant carried fewer insertions, and memory repertoires showed no such trend.

This sample also appeared in a second study, on yellow fever vaccine responses in identical twins.

The clonotype originates from a young woman in good health. V gene TRBV29-1 combines with J gene TRBJ2-7; 7 positions match TRBD2. The source material was PBMCs. The CDR3 nucleotides read TGCAGCGTTGTCTCCCTAGCGGACTACGAGCAGTACTTC. This translates into CSVVSLADYEQYF.